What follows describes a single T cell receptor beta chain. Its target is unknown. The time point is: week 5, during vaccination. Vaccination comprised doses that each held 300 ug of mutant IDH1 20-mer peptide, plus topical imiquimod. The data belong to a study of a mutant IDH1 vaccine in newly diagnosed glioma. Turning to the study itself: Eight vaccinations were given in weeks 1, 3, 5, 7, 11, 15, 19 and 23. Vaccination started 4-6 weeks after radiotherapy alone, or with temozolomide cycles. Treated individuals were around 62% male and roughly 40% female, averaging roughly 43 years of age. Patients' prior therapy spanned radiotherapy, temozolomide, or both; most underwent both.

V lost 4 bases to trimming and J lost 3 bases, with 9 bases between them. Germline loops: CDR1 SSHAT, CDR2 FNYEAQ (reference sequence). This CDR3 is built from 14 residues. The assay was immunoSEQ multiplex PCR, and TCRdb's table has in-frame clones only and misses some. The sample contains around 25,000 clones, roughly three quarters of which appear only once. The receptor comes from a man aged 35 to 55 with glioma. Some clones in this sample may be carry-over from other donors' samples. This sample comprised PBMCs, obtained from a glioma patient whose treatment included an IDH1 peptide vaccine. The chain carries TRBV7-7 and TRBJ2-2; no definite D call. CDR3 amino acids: CASSYRPDTGELFF. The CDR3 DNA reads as TGTGCCAGCAGCTACCGACCGGACACCGGGGAGCTGTTTTTT.